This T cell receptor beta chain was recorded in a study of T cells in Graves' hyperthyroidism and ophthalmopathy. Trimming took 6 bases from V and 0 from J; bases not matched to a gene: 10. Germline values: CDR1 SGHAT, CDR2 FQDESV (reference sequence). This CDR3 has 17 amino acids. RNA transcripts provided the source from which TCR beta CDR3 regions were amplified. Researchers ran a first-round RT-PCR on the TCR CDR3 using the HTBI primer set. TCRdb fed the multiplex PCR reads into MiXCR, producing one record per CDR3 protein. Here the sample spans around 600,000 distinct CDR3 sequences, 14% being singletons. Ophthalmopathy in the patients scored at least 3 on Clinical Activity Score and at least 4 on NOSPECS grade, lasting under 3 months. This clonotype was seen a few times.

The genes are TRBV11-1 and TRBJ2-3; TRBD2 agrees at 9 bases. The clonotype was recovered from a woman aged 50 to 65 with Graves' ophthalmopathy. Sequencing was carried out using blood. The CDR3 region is CASRRGVAGASTDTQYF. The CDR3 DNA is TGTGCCAGCAGGAGGGGAGTAGCGGGAGCAAGCACAGATACGCAGTATTTT.